A single sample is the source of the 5 T cell receptor beta chains below, sequenced in a study of PD-1 blockade in classical Hodgkin lymphoma. TCRdb's table, derived via immunoSEQ multiplex PCR, lists solely in-frame clones and lacks some. The table records about 36,000 clones, 69% of them present only once. Brentuximab vedotin exposure varied among the patients, all of whom had relapsed after autologous stem cell transplantation. The material sequenced was peripheral blood mononuclear cells (PBMCs), taken before the second cycle of nivolumab. The receptors were gathered from a human donor with classical Hodgkin lymphoma.

The V and J genes are TRBV4-3 and TRBJ1-4; 7 bases line up with TRBD1. Unmatched junction bases numbered 8, after V lost 0 bases and J lost 7 bases. Germline-derived CDR1 and CDR2 are LGHNA and YSLEER. The CDR3 extends over 16 amino acids. CDR3 in DNA: TGCGCCAGCAGCCAAGAGTGGGGACAGTCGAGTGAAAAACTGTTTTTT. This translates into CASSQEWGQSSEKLFF.

In its sample, this clone was seen a few times. This chain joins TRBV2 and TRBJ2-5, with D unclear. Trimming shortened V by 5 bases and J by 0 bases, and 1 base separated the two germline ends. This CDR3 region has 11 residues. Germline V gives CDR1 SNHLY, CDR2 FYNNEI. CDR3 nucleotide sequence: TGTGCCAGCAGTTACCAAGAGACCCAGTACTTC. This translates into CASSYQETQYF.

The chain is built from TRBV4-3 and TRBJ2-2, with D perhaps TRBD1 or TRBD2 (5 bases each). Germline loops: CDR1 LGHNA, CDR2 YSLEER. V shed 4 bases and J shed 7 bases, with 13 bases lying between them. The CDR3 is 14 residues long. CDR3 amino acids: CASSPGAGSGELFF. CDR3 in DNA: TGCGCCAGCAGCCCCGGGGCGGGTAGCGGGGAGCTGTTTTTT.

This clone was seen only a few times. V is TRBV12-5 and J is TRBJ1-6; D not certain. The CDR3 has 12 residues. Trimming stripped 3 bases from V and 7 bases from J, with 4 bases between. The germline CDR1 and CDR2 sequences are LGHNT and FRNRAP. This chain's CDR3 is CASGLGNSPLHF. In DNA, the CDR3 is TGTGCTAGTGGTTTAGGGAATTCACCCCTCCACTTT.

J is TRBJ2-3 and V is TRBV10-3, with TRBD2 identical over 7 bases. The germline gives CDR1 ENHRY, CDR2 SYGVKD. V lost 6 bases and J lost 3; bases outside the gene matches: 9. The CDR3 contains 15 residues. The CDR3: CAIRRSGVWTDTQYF. CDR3 coding DNA: TGTGCCATCAGACGAAGCGGGGTTTGGACAGATACGCAGTATTTT.